This T cell receptor (beta chain) derives from a study of blood T cell repertoires in COVID-19. This clone was counted between two and nine times. The protocol was immunoSEQ multiplex PCR, while the TCRdb copy is restricted to in-frame clones and leaves out a portion. The top ten hold roughly 8% of the sample, which has 130,000 to 150,000 clones, 75% to 90% seen once. One Seattle source followed patients from active infection through their disease course. CDR3 length: 12 amino acids. Looked up from germline, CDR1 is SEHNR and CDR2 is FQNEAQ (reference sequence). V was pared by 5 bases and J by 5 bases, with 9 bases between.

V and J are TRBV7-9 and TRBJ1-1; D remains ambiguous. The TCR originated in a woman aged 55-70 years with COVID-19, enrolled during active disease. The specimen sequenced was peripheral blood. Here the CDR3 reads CASSPPGTEAFF. The CDR3 DNA reads as TGTGCCAGCAGCCCTCCGGGTACTGAAGCTTTCTTT.